This entry describes one TCR beta chain. The clone's antigen remains unknown. The sample holds no much larger clone one base away, and base qualities are not on file. V sheds 5 bases and J sheds 12 bases, leaving 8 bases between their ends. There are 11 amino acids in the CDR3, from cysteine to phenylalanine inclusive. Only CDR3 DNA is held: 33 bases, read in frame from base 1. TCRbeta CDR3 regions were amplified from genomic DNA by means of the immunoSEQ Assay, a bias-controlled multiplex PCR. For the original study's pipeline: Nucleated cell counts per sample were estimated from amplification of reference gene primers within the assay. To quantify the absolute abundance of each unique TCRbeta CDR3 rearrangement, sequence reads were collapsed and filtered. For each sample, productive Simpson clonality was calculated as the square root of Simpson's diversity index over productive rearrangements. TCRdb limited this immuneACCESS table to in-frame rearrangements with V and J called. A share of clones is missing; checked studies link under half to unresolved V genes, and the rest is unexplained. V and J calls and clone size are copied from that table; D and trimming were computed from the DNA. Across this sample there are about 150,000 clones, with roughly 81% seen only once. Clones ranked in the top ten supply roughly 8% of the sample.

This sample was taken from a study of blood T cell repertoires in COVID-19 (dated by TCRdb to the early 2020s). About the study as a whole: Samples from collaborators originated in the United States, Italy and Spain and spanned both the acute and convalescent phases of COVID-19. HLA class I and class II types, where available, came from metadata supplied by the sample provider rather than from assay-based typing. The repertoires were released in a freely available public database intended as a resource for research on the immune response to SARS-CoV-2. Sample metadata almost always included a de-identified subject ID, COVID-19 status, age in years and sex. Subjects who had been exposed to COVID-19, were actively infected with it, or had recovered from it provided the deeply sampled blood TCRbeta repertoires that made up the dataset. Samples were obtained from the ongoing ImmuneRACE study (first 160 participants) and from about 1,300 subjects provided by 6 global collaborators. The prospective study material was composed of cDNA or gDNA derived from T cells, B-cell-depleted T cells, or PBMCs.

Paper-wide results and their limitations: Clinical and demographic metadata were provided uncurated, with the amount varying by source and participant.

At one collaborating source in Seattle, patients were enrolled during active infection and were followed longitudinally through the course of disease. The collaborating institutions used their own protocols to collect whole blood in K2EDTA tubes. For TCRbeta analysis, collaborators shipped samples as frozen whole blood, isolated PBMCs, or DNA extracted from either of those sample types. This receptor chain uses TRBV12-3 or TRBV12-4 and TRBJ1-6, with the D gene not clear enough to name. Sequencing input: peripheral blood. The source is an older woman with COVID-19, enrolled during active disease. The CDR3 in this case is CASSEGGPLHF. The DNA reads as follows: TGTGCCAGCAGTGAGGGTGGACCCCTCCACTTT.